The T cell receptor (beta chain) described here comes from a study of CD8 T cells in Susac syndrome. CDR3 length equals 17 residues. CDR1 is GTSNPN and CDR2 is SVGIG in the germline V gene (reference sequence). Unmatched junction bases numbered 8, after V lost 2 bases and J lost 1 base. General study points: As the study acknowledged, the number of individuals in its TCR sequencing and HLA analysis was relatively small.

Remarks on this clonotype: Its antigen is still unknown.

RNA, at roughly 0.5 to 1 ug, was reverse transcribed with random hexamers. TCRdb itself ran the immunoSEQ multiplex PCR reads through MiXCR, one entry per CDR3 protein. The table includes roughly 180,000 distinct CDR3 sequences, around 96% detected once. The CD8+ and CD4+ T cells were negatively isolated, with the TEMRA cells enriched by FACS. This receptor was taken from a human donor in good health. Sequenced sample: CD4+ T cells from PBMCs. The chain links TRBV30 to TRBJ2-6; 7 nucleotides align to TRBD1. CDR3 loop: CAWSTGQWTSGANVLTF. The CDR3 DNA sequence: TGTGCCTGGAGTACGGGACAGTGGACTTCTGGGGCCAACGTCCTGACTTTC.